These T cell receptor beta chains were read from a single sample in a study of PD-L1 blockade in urothelial cancer. Sequencing was performed with immunoSEQ multiplex PCR; in TCRdb, only in-frame clones are kept and a portion is missing. Counted here are about 43,000 clones, roughly 80% occurring once; the ten biggest clones make up about 15%. Material: PBMCs, obtained around atezolizumab (anti-PD-L1) treatment. The receptors shown here come from a man between 60 and 75 years old with urothelial cancer. CDR3s include the opening cysteine and the closing phenylalanine or tryptophan. Fields, in order: D gene, V gene, CDR3 length, J gene, clone size, CDR3 DNA, CDR3 protein. D genes are given only for firm matches. The size of a clone is reported for some rows only, either as once, few or many, or as a class for expanded clones.

TRBD2	TRBV29-1	19	TRBJ2-1	NA	TGCAGCGTTGAAGATGAGGGACTAGCGGGGGGGAGCTCCTACAATGAGCAGTTCTTC	CSVEDEGLAGGSSYNEQFF
TRBD2	TRBV11-2	17	TRBJ2-1	NA	TGTGCCAGCAGCACGAGACGAGCGGGGGGGTCCTACAATGAGCAGTTCTTC	CASSTRRAGGSYNEQFF
NA	TRBV5-5	18	TRBJ1-3	NA	TGTGCCAGCAGCTTGGGGGCCGCACAGGGAAGCTCTGGAAACACCATATATTTT	CASSLGAAQGSSGNTIYF
TRBD1	TRBV4-1	17	TRBJ1-1	NA	TGCGCCAGCAGCTCCACGACAGGGGGCACCCTAAACACTGAAGCTTTCTTT	CASSSTTGGTLNTEAFF
TRBD1	TRBV5-1	16	TRBJ2-3	NA	TGCGCCAGCAGCCCCGACCCGACAGGGGAAACAGATACGCAGTATTTT	CASSPDPTGETDTQYF
NA	TRBV2	12	TRBJ2-5	NA	TGTGCCAGCATGACAGAAGGAGAGACCCAGTACTTC	CASMTEGETQYF
TRBD2	TRBV9	16	TRBJ2-1	NA	TGTGCCAGCAGCGCAAGACTAGCGGATTCCTACAATGAGCAGTTCTTC	CASSARLADSYNEQFF
NA	TRBV28	13	TRBJ1-2	NA	TGTGCCAGCAGTTCCCAGGGTATCTATGGCTACACCTTC	CASSSQGIYGYTF
NA	TRBV27	14	TRBJ2-2	once	TGTGCCAGCAGTTTAAGACGGGGGACCGGGGAGCTGTTTTTT	CASSLRRGTGELFF
NA	TRBV6-1	15	TRBJ2-1	NA	TGTGCCAGCAAAACGGGGGTTAGCTCCTACAATGAGCAGTTCTTC	CASKTGVSSYNEQFF
TRBD2	TRBV10-3	18	TRBJ2-6	once	TGTGCCATCAGTGAATTCGGGGGGGGCGGCTCTGGGGCCAACGTCCTGACTTTC	CAISEFGGGGSGANVLTF
TRBD1	TRBV5-4	14	TRBJ1-2	NA	TGTGCCAGCAGCTTAAACAGGGGGTCGAATGGCTACACCTTC	CASSLNRGSNGYTF
TRBD1	TRBV4-1	17	TRBJ2-3	NA	TGCGCCAGCAGCCAAGAACAGGGGGACTCTAGCACAGATACGCAGTATTTT	CASSQEQGDSSTDTQYF
NA	TRBV2	13	TRBJ2-3	NA	TGTGCCAGCAACGGAGGGGGCACAGATACGCAGTATTTT	CASNGGGTDTQYF
TRBD2	TRBV6-1	15	TRBJ2-7	once	TGTGCCAGCACAGCGGGGGGGCCGGGTAGATACGAGCAGTACTTC	CASTAGGPGRYEQYF
NA	TRBV5-6	13	TRBJ2-1	NA	TGTGCCAGCAGCTTAACCAACAACAATGAGCAGTTCTTC	CASSLTNNNEQFF
TRBD1	TRBV5-4	16	TRBJ2-7	NA	TGTGCCAGCAGCTTGGGTCAGGGGGCGAAGTCCTACGAGCAGTACTTC	CASSLGQGAKSYEQYF
NA	TRBV5-4	14	TRBJ2-7	once	TGTGCCAGCAGCTTGACCGCGAGCTCCTACGAGCAGTACTTC	CASSLTASSYEQYF
NA	TRBV14	13	TRBJ1-2	NA	TGTGCCAGCAGCCAAGATTTGGGGGGTGGCTACACCTTC	CASSQDLGGGYTF
NA	TRBV11-2	14	TRBJ1-4	NA	TGTGCCAGCACCCCCGGGACATTTTATGAAAAACTGTTTTTT	CASTPGTFYEKLFF
NA	TRBV29-1	13	TRBJ1-6	NA	TGCAGCGTTGGCCAGGGGTCAGATTCACCCCTCCACTTT	CSVGQGSDSPLHF
TRBD1	TRBV2	13	TRBJ1-6	few	TGTGCCAGCAGGGCGCAGACAGGGGCACCCCTCCACTTT	CASRAQTGAPLHF
TRBD1	TRBV6-5	15	TRBJ1-4	NA	TGTGCCAGCAAAGACTCTGGGGACAGGGGGGAAAAACTGTTTTTT	CASKDSGDRGEKLFF
TRBD2	TRBV7-2	16	TRBJ2-7	NA	TGTGCCAGCAGCTCGGCCAGCGGGGGGGCCCCCTACGAGCAGTACTTC	CASSSASGGAPYEQYF
NA	TRBV2	11	TRBJ1-5	few	TGTGCCAGCAGCCTCGGACAGATCCAGCATTTT	CASSLGQIQHF
NA	TRBV5-1	16	TRBJ2-2	NA	TGCGCCAGCAGCTTGGCAGGGGCCCTGAACACCGGGGAGCTGTTTTTT	CASSLAGALNTGELFF
NA	TRBV6-5	16	TRBJ1-3	NA	TGTGCCAGCAGTTACGGGGAGGGGCTCTCTGGAAACACCATATATTTT	CASSYGEGLSGNTIYF
TRBD1	TRBV6-4	16	TRBJ2-1	NA	TGTGCCAGCAGTGAAACCCCGGGACAGGGAACAAATGAGCAGTTCTTC	CASSETPGQGTNEQFF
NA	TRBV6-5	14	TRBJ1-1	NA	TGTGCCAGCAGTTACTCAGCAGGGAACACTGAAGCTTTCTTT	CASSYSAGNTEAFF
NA	TRBV11-2	15	TRBJ2-7	NA	TGTGCCAGCAGCCTGGGACATCTGAGCTCCTACGAGCAGTACTTC	CASSLGHLSSYEQYF
TRBD2	TRBV7-2	14	TRBJ2-7	NA	TGTGCCAGCAGCTTAGGGCTAGCGGGGGTGGGGCAGTACTTC	CASSLGLAGVGQYF
TRBD2	TRBV13	18	TRBJ2-5	once	TGTGCCAGCAGCTCCGGGACTAGCGGGGGGGCAGGTTTAGAGACCCAGTACTTC	CASSSGTSGGAGLETQYF
TRBD1	TRBV30	14	TRBJ1-5	NA	TGTGCCTGGACGACAGGGGGCGGCAATCAGCCCCAGCATTTT	CAWTTGGGNQPQHF
NA	TRBV5-1	19	TRBJ2-6	NA	TGCGCCAGCAGCTTGGGTTCGGGCAGGGTGGGATCTGGGGCCAACGTCCTGACTTTC	CASSLGSGRVGSGANVLTF
NA	TRBV11-2	13	TRBJ2-5	NA	TGTGCCAGCAGCTTAACGACGGGGGAGACCCAGTACTTC	CASSLTTGETQYF
NA	TRBV5-1	13	TRBJ1-1	NA	TGCGCCAGCAGCTTGGCCGGGAACACTGAAGCTTTCTTT	CASSLAGNTEAFF
NA	TRBV2	16	TRBJ1-5	NA	TGTGCCAGCAGTGAAGATCGGTGGTATAGCAATCAGCCCCAGCATTTT	CASSEDRWYSNQPQHF
TRBD1	TRBV2	14	TRBJ1-6	NA	TGTGCCAGCAGGTTGACAGGGAATAATTCACCCCTCCACTTT	CASRLTGNNSPLHF
NA	TRBV4-1	15	TRBJ1-5	NA	TGCGCCAGCAGCCAATTAATAGGGGGCAATCAGCCCCAGCATTTT	CASSQLIGGNQPQHF
TRBD2	TRBV5-4	15	TRBJ2-5	NA	TGTGCCAGCAGCCCTTACGGGGGGGCGAGTGAGACCCAGTACTTC	CASSPYGGASETQYF